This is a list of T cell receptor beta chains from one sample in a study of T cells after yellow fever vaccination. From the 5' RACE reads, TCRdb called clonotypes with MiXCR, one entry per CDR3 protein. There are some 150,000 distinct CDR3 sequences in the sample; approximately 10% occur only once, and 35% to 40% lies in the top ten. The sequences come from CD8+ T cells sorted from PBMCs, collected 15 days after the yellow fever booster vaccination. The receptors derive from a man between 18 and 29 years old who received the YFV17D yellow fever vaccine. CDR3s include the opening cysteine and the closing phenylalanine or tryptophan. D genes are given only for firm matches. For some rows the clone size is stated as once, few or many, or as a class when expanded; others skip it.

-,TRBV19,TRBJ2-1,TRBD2,CASSIAGGPRNEQFF,TGTGCCAGTAGTATAGCGGGGGGGCCCCGCAATGAGCAGTTCTTC
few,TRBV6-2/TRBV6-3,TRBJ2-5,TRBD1,CASSYYGRGHQETQYF,TGTGCCAGCAGTTACTATGGCAGGGGGCACCAAGAGACCCAGTACTTC
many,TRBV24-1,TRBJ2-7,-,CATSDSTGRSYEQYF,TGTGCCACCAGTGATTCCACAGGGAGGTCCTACGAGCAGTACTTC
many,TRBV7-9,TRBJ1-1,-,CASSLRGFEAFF,TGTGCCAGCAGCTTACGAGGCTTCGAAGCTTTCTTT
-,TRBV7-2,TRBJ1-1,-,CASSLAQGWRKNTEAFF,TGTGCCAGCAGCTTAGCCCAGGGATGGAGGAAAAACACTGAAGCTTTCTTT
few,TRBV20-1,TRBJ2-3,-,CSARGEGPISTDTQYF,TGCAGTGCTAGAGGAGAGGGTCCGATTAGCACAGATACGCAGTATTTT
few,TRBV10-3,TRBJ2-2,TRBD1,CAISDSDRGTGELFF,TGTGCCATCAGTGATTCCGACAGGGGCACCGGGGAGCTGTTTTTT
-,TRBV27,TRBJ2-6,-,CASGTVSSGANVLTF,TGTGCCAGCGGGACGGTGAGCTCTGGGGCCAACGTCCTGACTTTC
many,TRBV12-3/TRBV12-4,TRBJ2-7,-,CASSLGHTTYEQYF,TGTGCCAGCAGTTTAGGGCATACTACCTACGAGCAGTACTTC
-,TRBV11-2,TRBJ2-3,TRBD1,CASRASRGRSTDTQYF,TGTGCCAGCAGGGCTTCCAGGGGGCGAAGCACAGATACGCAGTATTTT
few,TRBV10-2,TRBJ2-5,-,CASSGATEYQETQYF,TGCGCCAGCTCTGGCGCAACCGAGTACCAAGAGACCCAGTACTTC
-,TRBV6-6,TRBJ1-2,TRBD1,CASSPSGQGNYGYTF,TGTGCCAGCAGTCCCTCGGGACAGGGGAACTATGGCTACACCTTC
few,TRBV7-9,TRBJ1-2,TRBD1,CASSPDRENYGYTF,TGTGCCAGCAGCCCGGACAGGGAGAACTATGGCTACACCTTC
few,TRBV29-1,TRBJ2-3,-,CSVEPSGWGEADTQYF,TGCAGCGTAGAACCCAGCGGTTGGGGCGAGGCGGATACGCAGTATTTT
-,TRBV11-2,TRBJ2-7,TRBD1,CASSPGTGNSYEQYF,TGTGCCAGCAGCCCAGGGACAGGTAACTCCTACGAGCAGTACTTC
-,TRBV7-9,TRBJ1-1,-,CASNGPRTEAFF,TGTGCCAGCAACGGGCCACGAACTGAAGCTTTCTTT
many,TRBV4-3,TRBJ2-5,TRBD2,CASSQDYTSGQETQYF,TGCGCCAGCAGCCAAGACTATACTAGCGGGCAAGAGACCCAGTACTTC
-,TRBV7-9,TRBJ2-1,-,CASTPLGDYNEQFF,TGTGCCAGCACCCCGCTGGGGGACTACAATGAGCAGTTCTTC
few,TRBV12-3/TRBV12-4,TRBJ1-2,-,CASSRDGPFSGYTF,TGTGCCAGCAGTCGGGACGGACCTTTTTCTGGCTACACCTTC
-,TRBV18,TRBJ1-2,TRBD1,CASSPDGTGANYGYTF,TGTGCCAGCTCACCGGATGGGACAGGAGCTAACTATGGCTACACCTTC
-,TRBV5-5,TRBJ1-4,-,CASSSWVATNEKLFF,TGTGCCAGCAGCTCCTGGGTTGCAACTAATGAAAAACTGTTTTTT
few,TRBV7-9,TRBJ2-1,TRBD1,CASSGQGATRSRGGGPWNEQFF,TGTGCCAGCAGCGGACAGGGGGCAACTCGGTCACGTGGCGGGGGCCCCTGGAATGAGCAGTTCTTC
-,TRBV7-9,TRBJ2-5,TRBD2,CASSLFRLSGGRETQYF,TGTGCCAGCAGCTTATTCCGTCTCAGCGGGGGTCGGGAGACCCAGTACTTC
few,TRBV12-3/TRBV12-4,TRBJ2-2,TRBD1,CASRPDRAGTGELFF,TGTGCCAGCAGACCGGACAGGGCAGGCACCGGGGAGCTGTTTTTT
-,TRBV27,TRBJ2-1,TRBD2,CASSLWVSGGYNEQFF,TGTGCCAGCAGTTTATGGGTTAGCGGGGGTTACAATGAGCAGTTCTTC
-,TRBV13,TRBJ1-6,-,CASSPSLNSPLHF,TGTGCCAGCAGCCCGTCCCTGAATTCACCCCTCCACTTT
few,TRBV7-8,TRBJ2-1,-,CASSLPANEQFF,TGTGCCAGCAGCTTACCAGCCAATGAGCAGTTCTTC
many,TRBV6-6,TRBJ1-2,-,CASSYEGAHGYTF,TGTGCCAGCAGTTACGAAGGGGCTCATGGCTACACCTTC
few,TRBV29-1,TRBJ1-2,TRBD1,CSTQGPEGYGYTF,TGCAGCACACAGGGGCCCGAGGGGTATGGCTACACCTTC
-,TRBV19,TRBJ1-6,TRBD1,CASSFGTGNSPLHF,TGTGCCAGTAGTTTCGGGACAGGGAATTCACCCCTCCACTTT
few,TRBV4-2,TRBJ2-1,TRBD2,CASSQAHAGAYNEQFF,TGTGCCAGCAGCCAAGCTCACGCGGGAGCATACAATGAGCAGTTCTTC
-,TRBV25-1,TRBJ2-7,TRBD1,CASQIGTGSYEQYF,TGTGCCAGCCAAATCGGGACAGGGTCCTACGAGCAGTACTTC
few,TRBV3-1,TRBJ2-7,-,CASSQVPRRVGQYF,TGTGCCAGCAGCCAAGTCCCTCGTCGAGTCGGTCAGTACTTC
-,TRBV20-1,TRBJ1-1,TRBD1,CSASSWQGATEAFF,TGCAGTGCTAGCTCCTGGCAGGGGGCCACTGAAGCTTTCTTT
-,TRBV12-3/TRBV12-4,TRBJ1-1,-,CASSLEGVNTEAFF,TGTGCCAGCAGTTTAGAGGGGGTGAACACTGAAGCTTTCTTT
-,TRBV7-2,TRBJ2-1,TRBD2,CASSLVLAGGYNEQFF,TGTGCCAGCAGCTTAGTCCTAGCGGGGGGGTACAATGAGCAGTTCTTC
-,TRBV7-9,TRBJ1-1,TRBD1,CASSLTGAHRDTEAFF,TGTGCCAGCAGCTTAACAGGGGCCCATAGGGACACTGAAGCTTTCTTT
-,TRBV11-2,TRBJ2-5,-,CASSLLGAGTFLQETQYF,TGTGCCAGCAGCTTACTTGGGGCGGGGACGTTTCTGCAAGAGACCCAGTACTTC
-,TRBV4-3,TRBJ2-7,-,CASSQDPDVSYEQYF,TGCGCCAGCAGCCAAGACCCGGACGTCTCCTACGAGCAGTACTTC
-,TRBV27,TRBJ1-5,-,CASSFSAYQPQHF,TGTGCCAGCAGTTTTTCAGCATATCAGCCCCAGCATTTT
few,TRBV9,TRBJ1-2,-,CASSGPGRGQGYTF,TGTGCCAGCAGCGGCCCGGGACGGGGGCAAGGCTACACCTTC
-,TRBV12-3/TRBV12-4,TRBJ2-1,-,CASSPRQSGNEQFF,TGTGCCAGCAGTCCTAGACAGTCCGGCAATGAGCAGTTCTTC
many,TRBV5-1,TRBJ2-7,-,CASSLDRTYEQYF,TGCGCCAGCAGCTTGGACAGGACCTACGAGCAGTACTTC
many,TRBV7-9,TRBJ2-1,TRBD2,CASSSTSGYSNEQFF,TGTGCCAGCAGTTCTACTAGCGGATATTCCAATGAGCAGTTCTTC
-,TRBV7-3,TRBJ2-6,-,CASSPGIGANVLTF,TGTGCCAGCAGCCCAGGGATTGGGGCCAACGTCCTGACTTTC
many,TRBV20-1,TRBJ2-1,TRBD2,CSARDPRGGYNEQFF,TGCAGTGCTAGAGATCCTCGCGGGGGGTACAATGAGCAGTTCTTC
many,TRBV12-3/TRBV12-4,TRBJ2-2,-,CASSFLPLRELFF,TGTGCCAGCAGTTTCTTGCCCTTGCGGGAGCTGTTTTTT
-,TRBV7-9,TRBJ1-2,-,CASSIREPGADYGYTF,TGTGCCAGCAGCATCAGGGAGCCGGGTGCGGACTATGGCTACACCTTC
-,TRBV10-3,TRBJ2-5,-,CAISGGRSETQYF,TGTGCCATCAGTGGGGGACGATCAGAGACCCAGTACTTC
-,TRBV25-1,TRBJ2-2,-,CASSVSGRELFF,TGTGCCAGCAGTGTCTCTGGGAGGGAGCTGTTTTTT
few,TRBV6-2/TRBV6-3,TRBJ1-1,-,CASSSSQAPEAFF,TGTGCCAGCAGTTCGTCACAGGCTCCTGAAGCTTTCTTT
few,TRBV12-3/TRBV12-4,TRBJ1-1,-,CAKGRATEAFF,TGTGCCAAAGGGAGGGCCACTGAAGCTTTCTTT